This T cell receptor (beta chain) was captured in a study of blood T cell repertoires in COVID-19. Study-wide context: Some COVID-19 samples were acute and others convalescent; all came from the United States, Italy and Spain.

In Seattle, patients joined the study during active infection and were tracked longitudinally. Clones were read by immunoSEQ multiplex PCR, and TCRdb kept only the in-frame ones, dropping some. The data contain around 260,000 clones, 91% of them seen just once; the ten biggest clones take up about 2%. The CDR3 sequence is 17 residues long. Per germline, CDR1 KGHDR and CDR2 SFDVKD. Trimming cost V 2 bases and J 0 bases, with 15 bases left between them. The sequence was collected from a woman younger than 45 with COVID-19, enrolled during active disease. The source material was peripheral blood. V gene TRBV24-1 combines with J gene TRBJ1-1; D is perhaps TRBD1 (6 bases). The CDR3: CATSDSPRDTMNTEAFF. CDR3 DNA: TGTGCCACCAGTGATTCGCCCCGGGACACGATGAACACTGAAGCTTTCTTT.